These 2 T cell receptor beta chains share one sample of origin, sequenced in a study of cytomegalovirus exposure and HLA in healthy donors. PCR primers comprised 60 Vbeta and 13 Jbeta primers. The protocol was immunoSEQ multiplex PCR, while the TCRdb copy is restricted to in-frame clones and leaves out a portion. Found here are approximately 170,000 clones, about 80% of them singletons; the top ten hold roughly 10%. The material sequenced was PBMCs. These receptors all come from a young man in good health and CMV-seropositive.

This sequence joins TRBV4-2 and TRBJ1-5, with 7 nucleotides matching TRBD1. CDR1 LGHNA and CDR2 YNFKEQ come from the germline V gene. The CDR3 consists of 16 residues. Unmatched junction bases numbered 5, after V lost 1 base and J lost 2 bases. CDR3 DNA sequence: TGTGCCAGCAGCCAAGTAGGGGGCGTCGGCAATCAGCCCCAGCATTTT. It translates to CASSQVGGVGNQPQHF.

The chain couples TRBV30 to TRBJ2-1, with TRBD2 as a possible D gene (6 bases). This CDR3 has 14 amino acids. Germline V CDR1 and CDR2: GTSNPN, SVGIG (reference sequence). V lost 5 bases to trimming and J lost 0 bases, with 11 bases between them. CDR3 loop: CAWAGLSSYNEQFF. In nucleotides, the CDR3 is TGTGCCTGGGCGGGACTTAGCTCCTACAATGAGCAGTTCTTC.